This T cell receptor (beta chain) was observed in a study of regulatory T cells in long-lasting Graves disease. Study as a whole: The criterion for persistent Graves' disease was over 5 years of antithyroid drugs with positive TSH receptor antibodies.

CDR3 length: 16 amino acids. The germline CDR1 and CDR2 sequences are SGHAT and FQNNGV. Germline trimming cut 7 bases from V and 4 bases from J; bases unmatched to any gene: 12. TCR beta libraries were built with iRepertoire HTBI primers and Arm-PCR of CDR3 regions. MiXCR, run by TCRdb on the multiplex PCR reads, gives a single entry per CDR3 protein. The table records roughly 450,000 distinct CDR3 sequences, about a quarter of them present only once. Documented time point: persistent/refractory GD, antithyroid drugs over 5 years with positive TRAb. From PBMCs, RNA was extracted and then used to make the TCR library. This clonotype was observed once.

The receptor comes from a female donor with Graves disease. The sample consisted of peripheral blood mononuclear cells (PBMCs), taken when the disease was refractory, from a patient treated with antithyroid drugs. The chain couples TRBV11-2 to TRBJ2-1; 8 bases are a match to TRBD1. CDR3 protein: CASTPRTGTLYNEQFF. CDR3 DNA sequence: TGTGCCAGCACCCCACGGACAGGGACTCTTTACAATGAGCAGTTCTTC.